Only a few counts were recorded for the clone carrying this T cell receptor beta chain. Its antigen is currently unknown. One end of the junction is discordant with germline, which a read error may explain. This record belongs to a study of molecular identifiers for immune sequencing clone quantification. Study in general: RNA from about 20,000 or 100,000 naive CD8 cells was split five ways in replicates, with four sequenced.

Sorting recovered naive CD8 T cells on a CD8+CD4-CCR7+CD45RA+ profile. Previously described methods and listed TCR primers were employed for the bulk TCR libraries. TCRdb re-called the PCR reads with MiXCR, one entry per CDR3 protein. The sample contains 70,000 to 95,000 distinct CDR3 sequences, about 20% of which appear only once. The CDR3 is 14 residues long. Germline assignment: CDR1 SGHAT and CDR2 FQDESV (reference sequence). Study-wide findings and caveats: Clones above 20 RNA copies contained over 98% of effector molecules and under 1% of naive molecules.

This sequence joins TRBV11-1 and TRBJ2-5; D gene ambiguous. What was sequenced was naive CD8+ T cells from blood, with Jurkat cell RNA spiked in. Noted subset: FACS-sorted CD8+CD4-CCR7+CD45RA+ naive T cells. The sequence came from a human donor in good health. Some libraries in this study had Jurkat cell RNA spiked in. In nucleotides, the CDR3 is TGTGCCAGCAGCTTAGAGGACGACCAAGAGATCCAGTACTTC. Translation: CASSLEDDQEIQYF.